This record looks at one TCR beta chain sequence and its context. This entry comes from a study of blood T cell repertoires in COVID-19. Study at large: The study drew acute and convalescent COVID-19 samples from the United States, Italy and Spain. T cells, B-cell-depleted T cells, or PBMCs supplied cDNA or gDNA.

CDR3 length equals 15 residues. CDR1 and CDR2 (germline): SGHRS, YFSETQ. Trimming took off 4 bases at V and 5 bases at J, with 18 bases between the two ends. Libraries were prepared by immunoSEQ multiplex PCR; TCRdb keeps only in-frame clonotypes and omits some of them. The sample carries about 240,000 clones, 80% to 85% recorded once. This receptor was obtained from a woman aged 60-70 years with active or convalescent COVID-19. The material sequenced was peripheral blood. The V and J genes are TRBV5-1 and TRBJ1-1, with D unresolved. The CDR3 DNA follows: TGCGCCAGCAGCCTCGGAGGGCCCGTTGGGACTGAAGCTTTCTTT. Residues: CASSLGGPVGTEAFF. The full variable domain, in which reference TRBV5-1 and TRBJ1-1 provide the parts outside the CDR3, is KAGVTQTPRYLIKTRGQQVTLSCSPISGHRSVSWYQQTPGQGLQFLFEYFSETQRNKGNFPGRFSGRQFSNSRSEMNVSTLELGDSALYLCASSLGGPVGTEAFFGQGTRLTVV.